This T cell receptor beta chain was documented in a study of shared clonotypes between healthy human individuals. Sequencing used immunoSEQ multiplex PCR; TCRdb keeps in-frame clones, though not all of them. The repertoire holds about 1.5 million clones, with under 99% as singletons. The study separated CD4+ cells into CD45RA+ naive and CD45RA-negative memory subsets. Overall study findings and caveats: Sampling was confined to blood; repertoires within tissues likely differ. The naive CD4 repertoires of several donors were compared, and roughly 5% of clonotypes were shared. Even with large depth, rarefaction showed that sorted-subset sequencing was incomplete.

Note on this clone: Its antigen is not known.

Sequenced sample: naive CD4+ T cells sorted from blood. Regarding subset: CD45RA+ positively selected. The source is a young man in good health.

The CDR3 DNA is TGCGCCAGCAGCCAAGTAAAGTCTGTCGAAAAACTGTTTTTT. Translation gives CASSQVKSVEKLFF. The chain has TRBV4-1 and TRBJ1-4; D uncertain. Germline loops: CDR1 MGHRA, CDR2 YSYEKL. Trimming pared 1 base from V and 8 bases from J, leaving 11 bases between. This CDR3 contains 14 residues.